These 26 T cell receptor beta chains were sequenced from one sample in a study of blood T cell repertoires in COVID-19. The assay was immunoSEQ multiplex PCR, and TCRdb's table has in-frame clones only and misses some. Of tens of thousands of clones in the sample, roughly 89% were seen once. Sequencing was done on a sample of peripheral blood. The receptors shown here come from a woman at least 80 years old with acute or convalescent COVID-19.

The rearrangement joins TRBV6-1 to TRBJ2-3, with unresolved D. The CDR3 consists of 13 residues. Trimming cost V 5 bases and J 1 base, with 7 bases left between them. CDR1 is MNHNS, CDR2 SASEGT, per germline. The CDR3: CASSLTGTDTQYF. CDR3 DNA sequence: TGTGCCAGCAGTTTAACAGGCACAGATACGCAGTATTTT.

The chain uses TRBV28 and TRBJ2-1, with TRBD2 identical over 7 bases. In germline, CDR1 is MDHEN, CDR2 SYDVKM. V dropped 4 bases and J dropped 4; count of bases not matched to a gene: 7. This CDR3 region has 15 residues. The CDR3 DNA is TGTGCCAGCAGTTCCCCAGGGAGGGCTTACAATGAGCAGTTCTTC. Encoded protein: CASSSPGRAYNEQFF.

This clone was detected once. The J gene is TRBJ2-3, the V gene TRBV2; weak D call: TRBD2 (6 bases). Germline CDR1 reads SNHLY; CDR2 reads FYNNEI. This CDR3 has 16 residues. V lost 7 bases, J lost 4 bases, and 21 bases lay in between. This CDR3 is CASMWGRASASDTQYF. The CDR3 coding sequence is TGTGCCAGCATGTGGGGTCGGGCTAGCGCTTCAGATACGCAGTATTTT.

Here the CDR3 reads CASSFFSGTEAFF. The CDR3, as DNA: TGCGCCAGCAGCTTCTTTTCCGGGACTGAAGCTTTCTTT. The chain recombines TRBV5-1 with TRBJ1-1; D not certain. V was cut by 2 bases and J by 5 bases, with 10 bases left in between. This CDR3 has 13 amino acids. The germline V gene has CDR1 SGHRS and CDR2 YFSETQ.

The V call is TRBV5-4, the J call TRBJ1-1; 7 positions agree with TRBD1. The CDR3 sequence is 16 residues long. With 0 bases clipped from V and 0 bases from J, the junction kept 5 bases outside the gene matches. The germline gives CDR1 SGHNT, CDR2 YYREEE (reference sequence). The CDR3 DNA is TGTGCCAGCAGCTTGGCTTTCAGGGGGATGAACACTGAAGCTTTCTTT. Its translation: CASSLAFRGMNTEAFF.

In the case of this clone: Sequence at one end of the junction differs from germline and may be a read error. V and J are TRBV5-1 and TRBJ1-2, with unresolved D. Germline CDR1 is SGHRS and CDR2 is YFSETQ. The CDR3 has 12 residues. This chain's CDR3 is CASSLPSNMIFF. The CDR3 DNA reads as TGCGCCAGCAGCTTACCGTCAAACATGATCTTCTTC.

The chain employs TRBV5-1 and TRBJ2-1, with 7 bases that match TRBD1. This CDR3 has 11 amino acids. Germline V CDR1 and CDR2: SGHRS, YFSETQ. V lost 5 bases and J lost 10; bases outside the gene matches: 3. This CDR3 reads CASSRQGEQFF. DNA for the CDR3: TGCGCCAGCAGTCGACAGGGAGAGCAGTTCTTC.

In its sample, this clone was seen a few times. The V and J genes are TRBV4-1 and TRBJ1-4, with TRBD1 matching over 8 bases. Germline CDR1 and CDR2: MGHRA and YSYEKL. The CDR3 spans 14 residues. Germline trimming cut 3 bases from V and 3 bases from J; bases unmatched to any gene: 0. The CDR3 DNA is TGCGCCAGCAGCCAGACAGGGGCTAATGAAAAACTGTTTTTT. This translates into CASSQTGANEKLFF.

This sequence joins TRBV4-2 and TRBJ1-6, with D perhaps matching TRBD1 (6 bases). CDR1 and CDR2 from the germline V gene are LGHNA and YNFKEQ. The CDR3 sequence is 15 residues long. V was cut by 1 base and J by 9 bases, with 13 bases left in between. Here the CDR3 DNA reads TGTGCCAGCAGCCAAGGAGCGGGGGCGGGTTCACCCCTCCACTTT. This codes for CASSQGAGAGSPLHF.

The chain recombines TRBV18 with TRBJ1-3; maybe TRBD1 (5 bases). CDR1 and CDR2 (germline): KGHSH, LQKENI. V gave up 6 bases and J gave up 1 base, with 16 bases separating them. This CDR3 spans 16 amino acids. The chain's CDR3 is CASSTAVGYSGNTIYF. The CDR3 bases are TGTGCCAGCTCGACAGCCGTGGGTTATTCTGGAAACACCATATATTTT.

The chain links TRBV7-9 to TRBJ1-2, with D uncertain. The V gene lost 1 base and the J gene lost 4 bases, with 10 bases spanning the gap. CDR3 size: 14 residues. Looked up from germline, CDR1 is SEHNR and CDR2 is FQNEAQ (reference sequence). CDR3 sequence (DNA): TGTGCCAGCAGCTTAGTGGAGACGTCCTATGGCTACACCTTC. Encoded protein: CASSLVETSYGYTF.

This clone was detected a few times. The gene calls are TRBV28 and TRBJ1-5, with TRBD1 matching 7 bases. The CDR3 contains 15 residues. Looked up from germline, CDR1 is MDHEN and CDR2 is SYDVKM. With V trimmed by 6 bases and J by 9 bases, 14 bases remained unmatched. CDR3 protein: CASSPPGTELRPQHF. CDR3 DNA: TGTGCCAGCAGCCCACCCGGGACAGAGTTGCGGCCCCAGCATTTT.

V is TRBV11-3 and J is TRBJ1-2, with D unresolved. The CDR3 extends over 11 amino acids. Germline lookup yields CDR1 SGHNT and CDR2 YENEEA. The ends were cut back, 0 bases at V and 7 bases at J, with 3 bases in the middle. CDR3 residues: CASSLDLGYTF. The CDR3 DNA is TGTGCCAGCAGCTTAGATCTTGGCTACACCTTC.

The table lists this clone with a few counts. This chain connects TRBV6-5 to TRBJ2-7; no definite D call. With 5 bases removed from V and 3 bases from J, the gap between germline ends came to 14 bases. Germline V gene sequence: CDR1 MNHEY, CDR2 SVGAGI. This CDR3 is 14 amino acids long. CDR3 DNA: TGTGCCAGCAGTACTTTATCCCGCCGCTACGAGCAGTACTTC. Translation gives CASSTLSRRYEQYF.

V is TRBV3-1 (or the pseudogene TRBV3-2) and J is TRBJ2-7; 11 bases are a match to TRBD2. The ends lost 1 base at V and 5 bases at J; junction bases unmatched: 10. The CDR3 consists of 17 residues. CDR1 is LGHDT, CDR2 YNNKEL, per germline (reference sequence). CDR3 sequence reads: CASSQALAGGPMNEQYF. In nucleotides, the CDR3 is TGTGCCAGCAGCCAAGCCTTAGCGGGAGGGCCCATGAACGAGCAGTACTTC.

This clone was found once. V and J are TRBV7-6 and TRBJ1-3; no definite D call. This CDR3 comprises 15 residues. Germline V gives CDR1 SGHVS, CDR2 FNYEAQ. V lost 2 bases to trimming and J lost 4 bases, with 12 bases between them. The CDR3 DNA reads TGTGCCAGCAGCTTAAAATCGGGATCCGGAAACACCATATATTTT. As protein: CASSLKSGSGNTIYF.

The chain joins TRBV10-3 to TRBJ2-3, with 7 positions matching TRBD1. Unmatched junction bases numbered 7, after V lost 6 bases and J lost 1 base. The CDR3 totals 15 residues. Per germline, CDR1 ENHRY and CDR2 SYGVKD. DNA of the CDR3: TGTGCCATCAGGGAGACAGGGACCGGCACAGATACGCAGTATTTT. This sequence encodes CAIRETGTGTDTQYF.

The V and J genes are TRBV7-8 and TRBJ2-6; tentative D call: TRBD2 (6 bases). Germline CDR1 reads SGHVS; CDR2 reads FQNEAQ. Trimming took off 0 bases at V and 2 bases at J, with 14 bases between the two ends. There are 18 residues in the CDR3. For the CDR3, the DNA is TGTGCCAGCAGCTTAGCGCGGGGCTTAAGAGCTGGGGCCAACGTCCTGACTTTC. It yields the protein CASSLARGLRAGANVLTF.

The DNA of the CDR3 is TGCGCCAGCAGCTCCTCGACAGGGACGAACACCGGGGAGCTGTTTTTT. This gives the protein CASSSSTGTNTGELFF. The V and J genes are TRBV5-1 and TRBJ2-2; TRBD1 agrees at 7 bases. V shed 3 bases, J shed 0 bases, and the junction held 5 bases outside the gene matches. The CDR3 contains 16 residues. CDR1 is SGHRS, CDR2 YFSETQ, per germline.

V is TRBV11-2 and J is TRBJ2-5; perhaps TRBD2 as D (5 bases). Trimming shortened V by 3 bases and J by 4 bases, and 9 bases separated the two germline ends. Germline CDR1 and CDR2: SGHAT and FQNNGV. The CDR3 spans 13 residues. CDR3 sequence (DNA): TGTGCCAGCAGCTTGAGGGTCGGAGAGACCCAGTACTTC. This translates into CASSLRVGETQYF.

The genes are TRBV21-1 and TRBJ1-2; the D call TRBD1 from the table was never checked on the DNA. TRBV21-1 counts as a pseudogene. The CDR3 consists of 13 residues. The DNA of the CDR3 is TGTGCCAGCAACAAAAACAGGGTCTATGGCTACACCTTC. Its translation: CASNKNRVYGYTF.

J is TRBJ2-1 and V is TRBV9; TRBD1 is a possible D gene (5 bases). The V gene lost 0 bases and the J gene lost 0 bases, with 13 bases spanning the gap. This CDR3 is built from 17 residues. The germline gives CDR1 SGDLS, CDR2 YYNGEE. The CDR3, as DNA: TGTGCCAGCAGCGTAGCAGGGTATTCTACCTCCTACAATGAGCAGTTCTTC. It specifies CASSVAGYSTSYNEQFF.

The J gene is TRBJ2-2, the V gene TRBV29-1, with 10 bases that match TRBD2. The CDR3 runs 14 residues. V lost 7 bases, J lost 1 base, and 3 bases stayed unmatched. Germline V gene sequence: CDR1 SQVTM, CDR2 ANQGSEA. The CDR3 DNA sequence: TGCAGCGCCAGGACTAGCGGGAACACCGGGGAGCTGTTTTTT. Its protein is CSARTSGNTGELFF.

This chain joins TRBV7-3 and TRBJ2-3; D call uncertain. The CDR3 has 13 residues. V gave up 5 bases and J gave up 3 bases, with 9 bases separating them. Per the germline V gene, CDR1 is SGHTA and CDR2 is FQGTGA. The CDR3 reads CASSPYPTDTQYF. In nucleotides, the CDR3 is TGTGCCAGCAGCCCCTACCCGACAGATACGCAGTATTTT.

The chain employs TRBV27 and TRBJ1-5; 7 bases map to TRBD1. This CDR3 region has 18 residues. V was pared by 8 bases and J by 0 bases, with 16 bases of the junction left unmatched. CDR1 and CDR2 from the germline V gene are MNHEY and SMNVEV (reference sequence). The CDR3, as DNA: TGTGCCAGCCTGACTTTCCGGGACAGACAAAATAGCAATCAGCCCCAGCATTTT. Its protein is CASLTFRDRQNSNQPQHF.

There are a few counts of this clone. J is TRBJ1-1 and V is TRBV29-1; the D gene is possibly TRBD1 (5 bases). The ends were cut back, 6 bases at V and 7 bases at J, with 12 bases in the middle. Germline CDR1 and CDR2: SQVTM and ANQGSEA. CDR3 length equals 11 residues. The CDR3 here is CSVAPGLEAFF. In nucleotides, the CDR3 is TGCAGCGTGGCACCAGGGCTTGAAGCTTTCTTT.